Included here is one T cell receptor (beta chain) sequence, with context. The antigen remains unidentified. The CDR3 loop spans 16 amino acids. Trimming took 3 bases from V and 1 from J; bases not matched to a gene: 2. Germline CDR1 MDHEN, CDR2 SYDVKM. Purities over 98% were achieved in all sorted populations. Expressed TCRB transcripts were sequenced because the isolated RNA had all been reverse transcribed beforehand. Sequencing used immunoSEQ multiplex PCR; TCRdb keeps in-frame clones, though not all of them. The data contain 250,000 to 300,000 clones, 20% to 25% of them singletons. This specimen belongs to a study of beta chain features in type 1 diabetes. General study points: Type 1 diabetes patients had TCRB CDR3s that were shorter (moderately but significantly so) in all four CD4+ subsets.

The chain has TRBV28 and TRBJ2-1; 11 bases are shared with TRBD2. Sequenced input: naive CD4+ T cells from blood. This clonotype was sampled from a young woman with type 1 diabetes. The CDR3 DNA reads as TGTGCCAGCAGTTTTCTAGCGGGAGGATCCTACAATGAGCAGTTCTTC. Amino acids: CASSFLAGGSYNEQFF.